Included here is one T cell receptor beta chain sequence, with context. The antigen is undetermined. The CDR3 spans 15 residues. The V end was cut by 8 bases, the J end by 3 bases, with 16 bases between. CDR1 is MNHEY, CDR2 SVGAGI, per germline. Clones were read by immunoSEQ multiplex PCR, and TCRdb kept only the in-frame ones, dropping some. In the table there are 75,000 to 100,000 clones, roughly 90% of which are singletons. The sample originates from a study of T cell responses to AZD1222 COVID-19 vaccine. Study-level background: Pooled samples include second doses given at about 4 or 12 weeks.

General study findings and limits: A mostly white British donor set with more females was recruited, and clonal diversity was possibly underestimated.

The sequenced sample was peripheral blood, obtained on day 0 of AZD1222 vaccination. V usage is TRBV6-5 and J usage is TRBJ2-2; tentatively, D is TRBD2 (6 bases). The sequence was collected from an adult in good health. CDR3 in DNA: TGTGCCAGCTTTCGGGGACTCGATCACACCGGGGAGCTGTTTTTT. It yields the protein CASFRGLDHTGELFF.